Below are 31 T cell receptor beta chains sequenced from a single sample in a study of CXCR3-negative and CXCR3-positive naive CD8 T cells. Study-wide findings and caveats: The TRB CDR3s that CXCR3-positive naive cells carried were more hydrophobic than those of CXCR3-negative naive cells.

The method, 5' RACE with UMI labels, was used to prepare the TRB cDNA libraries. TCRdb reprocessed the 5' RACE reads, with one entry per CDR3 protein and no DNA. The table lists 55,000 to 70,000 distinct CDR3 sequences. These receptors have no identified antigens. Sequences were obtained from naive CXCR3+ CD8+ T cells from blood. Sample subset: CD45RO-CCR7+CD27+CD95- naive CD8+ T cells expressing CXCR3 (TNR3+). All receptors derive from a human donor in good health. Some clones in this sample may be carry-over from other donors' samples.

The chain couples TRBV29-1 to TRBJ1-4. This CDR3 has 12 amino acids. Germline V gene sequence: CDR1 SQVTM, CDR2 ANQGSEA. CDR3 sequence reads: CSGGWTNEKLFF.

J is TRBJ2-2 and V is TRBV6-5; no DNA is available, so the TRBD1 call from TCRdb remains unchecked. Germline V gene sequence: CDR1 MNHEY, CDR2 SVGAGI. This CDR3 comprises 15 residues. CDR3 loop: CASSYLTGLGGELFF.

The chain combines TRBV28 with TRBJ2-3; TCRdb designates TRBD1, a call that cannot be tested without DNA. Per germline, CDR1 MDHEN and CDR2 SYDVKM. The CDR3 runs to 13 residues. CDR3 residues: CASSITTPGTQYF.

The rearrangement joins TRBV29-1 to TRBJ1-2. Germline V gives CDR1 SQVTM, CDR2 ANQGSEA. CDR3 length equals 11 residues. CDR3 residues: CSVEGVYGYTF.

The chain joins TRBV7-3 to TRBJ2-5; the D call of TRBD1 rests on TCRdb alone, since no DNA is present to check it. This CDR3 comprises 14 residues. In germline, CDR1 is SGHTA, CDR2 FQGTGA. The CDR3 spells CASSLAGGQETQYF.

The J gene is TRBJ2-7, the V gene TRBV28; TCRdb's D call of TRBD1 is untestable without DNA. The CDR3 is 15 amino acids. Germline CDR1 reads MDHEN; CDR2 reads SYDVKM. This CDR3 is CASSFRGQISYEQYF.

The gene calls are TRBV7-9 and TRBJ2-5. The germline CDR1 and CDR2 sequences are SEHNR and FQNEAQ (reference sequence). The CDR3 consists of 11 residues. CDR3: CASRRRETQYF.

V and J are TRBV19 and TRBJ2-1; absent DNA, TCRdb's TRBD1 call cannot be checked. CDR1 and CDR2 (germline): LNHDA, SQIVND (reference sequence). The CDR3 is 12 amino acids. The CDR3 here is CASSTGLNEQFF.

The V gene is TRBV12-3 or TRBV12-4, the J gene TRBJ2-3; TCRdb proposes TRBD1, but this gene call is untestable without DNA. This CDR3 is built from 16 residues. The CDR3 spells CASSLAGGPGTDTQYF.

The V gene is TRBV12-3 or TRBV12-4, the J gene TRBJ1-4; TCRdb's D gene call, TRBD1, goes unchecked for lack of DNA. CDR3 length: 15 amino acids. The chain's CDR3 is CASSFVDSLNEKLFF.

The rearrangement joins TRBV4-3 to TRBJ1-2; TCRdb's D gene call, TRBD1, goes unchecked for lack of DNA. The germline V gene has CDR1 LGHNA and CDR2 YSLEER. This CDR3 spans 16 amino acids. CDR3 loop: CASSQDLLQGRHGYTF.

This rearrangement joins TRBV7-9 to TRBJ2-3; there is no DNA to check the TCRdb D call of TRBD1. Germline V lookup: CDR1 SEHNR, CDR2 FQNEAQ (reference sequence). The CDR3 length is 13 residues. The CDR3: CASSPGESDTQYF. The whole variable domain, filled in from reference TRBV7-9 and TRBJ2-3, reads DTGVSQNPRHKITKRGQNVTFRCDPISEHNRLYWYRQTLGQGPEFLTYFQNEAQLEKSRLLSDRFSAERPKGSFSTLEIQRTEQGDSAMYLCASSPGESDTQYFGPGTRLTVL.

The chain carries TRBV5-1 and TRBJ2-1; the D gene TCRdb calls, TRBD2, cannot be checked with no DNA. CDR3 length: 15 amino acids. Germline V gene data show CDR1 as SGHRS and CDR2 as YFSETQ. The CDR3 protein is CASSSGLASYNEQFF.

This chain links TRBV29-1 with TRBJ2-7. CDR1 is SQVTM, CDR2 ANQGSEA, per germline. The CDR3 loop spans 13 amino acids. The CDR3 region is CSVTKRQSYEQYF.

V and J are TRBV5-4 and TRBJ2-5; absent DNA, TCRdb's TRBD2 call cannot be checked. This CDR3 contains 17 residues. Per germline, CDR1 SGHNT and CDR2 YYREEE (reference sequence). The CDR3 sequence: CASSSRGLAGGGETQYF.

The CDR3 loop reads CASSLDRAGGQDTQYF. V is TRBV7-8 and J is TRBJ2-3; TCRdb's D call of TRBD2 is untestable without DNA. CDR1 is SGHVS, CDR2 FQNEAQ, per germline. The CDR3 covers 16 residues.

The CDR3 here is CSARDSGSAGGATREQYF. The chain links TRBV20-1 to TRBJ2-7; TCRdb names TRBD1, which stays unverified in the absence of DNA. Germline V gene sequence: CDR1 DFQATT, CDR2 SNEGSKA (reference sequence). The CDR3 is 18 amino acids.

The chain has TRBV15 and TRBJ2-2; TCRdb's D gene call, TRBD1, goes unchecked for lack of DNA. The length of the CDR3 is 16 residues. Germline CDR1 reads LNHNV; CDR2 reads YYDKDF (reference sequence). CDR3 sequence reads: CATSRGGPTNTGELFF.

The V call is TRBV30, the J call TRBJ2-1; the D call from TCRdb, TRBD1, cannot be confirmed without DNA. From germline, CDR1 is GTSNPN and CDR2 SVGIG (reference sequence). The CDR3 has 14 residues. CDR3 protein: CAWSVGMGGNEQFF. The whole variable domain, remainder taken from reference TRBV30 and TRBJ2-1, is SQTIHQWPATLVQPVGSPLSLECTVEGTSNPNLYWYRQAAGRGLQLLFYSVGIGQISSEVPQNLSASRPQDRQFILSSKKLLLSDSGFYLCAWSVGMGGNEQFFGPGTRLTVL.

The chain joins TRBV19 to TRBJ2-7; TCRdb's D call, TRBD1, is unchecked because there is no DNA. The CDR3 extends over 15 amino acids. The germline V gene has CDR1 LNHDA and CDR2 SQIVND (reference sequence). The CDR3 sequence: CASSTGTPGAYEQYF.

V usage is TRBV11-2 and J usage is TRBJ2-7; TCRdb's D call, TRBD2, is unchecked because there is no DNA. CDR3 length: 15 residues. In germline, CDR1 is SGHAT, CDR2 FQNNGV. The CDR3 is CASSLDGLGLGEQYF.

The V call is TRBV29-1, the J call TRBJ2-1; the TCRdb D gene call, TRBD1, has no DNA to confirm it. CDR1 and CDR2 (germline): SQVTM, ANQGSEA. This CDR3 has 13 amino acids. The CDR3 protein is CSVLGTGVYEQFF.

The V gene is TRBV7-9, the J gene TRBJ2-7; TCRdb designates TRBD1, a call that cannot be tested without DNA. Germline lookup yields CDR1 SEHNR and CDR2 FQNEAQ (reference sequence). The CDR3 length is 15 residues. The CDR3 spells CASSRPGQGSYEQYF.

The CDR3 protein is CSVLYPTYEQYF. The chain links TRBV29-1 to TRBJ2-7. Germline loops: CDR1 SQVTM, CDR2 ANQGSEA. There are 12 residues in the CDR3.

The rearrangement uses TRBV29-1 and TRBJ2-5. From germline, CDR1 is SQVTM and CDR2 ANQGSEA. This CDR3 spans 11 amino acids. The CDR3 spells CSVVDQETQYF. Variable domain in full (rest from reference TRBV29-1 and TRBJ2-5): SAVISQKPSRDICQRGTSLTIQCQVDSQVTMMFWYRQQPGQSLTLIATANQGSEATYESGFVIDKFPISRPNLTFSTLTVSNMSPEDSSIYLCSVVDQETQYFGPGTRLLVL.

V usage is TRBV27 and J usage is TRBJ2-1; the TCRdb call, TRBD2, lacks DNA for checking. This CDR3 spans 16 amino acids. The germline V gene has CDR1 MNHEY and CDR2 SMNVEV (reference sequence). The CDR3 protein is CASSFSAGDLYNEQFF.

The V and J genes are TRBV29-1 and TRBJ2-2. The CDR3 is 13 amino acids. The germline gives CDR1 SQVTM, CDR2 ANQGSEA. The CDR3 region is CSVPEPNTGELFF.

The chain combines TRBV28 with TRBJ2-7; the D gene TCRdb calls, TRBD1, cannot be checked with no DNA. Germline loops: CDR1 MDHEN, CDR2 SYDVKM. This CDR3 region has 14 residues. The CDR3 region is CASASDRGWREQYF.

The chain carries TRBV5-6 and TRBJ2-2; there is no DNA to check the TCRdb D call of TRBD1. CDR3 length equals 16 residues. Germline assignment: CDR1 SGHDT and CDR2 YYEEEE. Here the CDR3 reads CASSSQLGTVTGELFF.

CDR3 protein: CASSLVVVETQYF. V usage is TRBV5-6 and J usage is TRBJ2-5. Germline CDR1 SGHDT, CDR2 YYEEEE. This CDR3 region has 13 residues.

The rearrangement links TRBV20-1 to TRBJ2-7; no DNA is available, so the TRBD2 call from TCRdb remains unchecked. The CDR3 runs to 14 residues. The germline V gene has CDR1 DFQATT and CDR2 SNEGSKA (reference sequence). The CDR3 region is CSATSPSLSYEQYF.